The 18 T cell receptor beta chains listed next were all sequenced from one sample in a study of shared clonotypes between healthy human individuals. Sequenced by immunoSEQ multiplex PCR; TCRdb stores in-frame clones only, minus some. The top ten clones hold 0.11% of a sample with about 610,000 clones, about 96% of them seen once. Positive CCR7 selection of CD45RO-negative cells yielded the naive CD8 cells, and terminally differentiated effector memory CD45RA+ cells were excluded. Sequencing was done on a sample of naive CD8+ T cells sorted from blood. The origin of the receptors is a woman aged 25 to 39 in good health.

The genes are TRBV27 and TRBJ2-7, with D unresolved. CDR1 is MNHEY and CDR2 is SMNVEV in the germline V gene (reference sequence). The CDR3 has 14 residues. V gave up 6 bases and J gave up 0 bases, with 12 bases separating them. The CDR3 protein is CASSPRGSSYEQYF. The CDR3 DNA is TGTGCCAGCAGCCCAAGAGGCAGCTCCTACGAGCAGTACTTC.

The V gene is TRBV21-1, the J gene TRBJ2-1; the table's D call, TRBD1, was not checked against the DNA. TRBV21-1 represents a pseudogene. The CDR3 is made up of 16 amino acids. The CDR3 protein is CASSKGGQGAYNEQFF. CDR3 DNA sequence: TGTGCCAGCAGCAAAGGGGGACAGGGGGCCTACAATGAGCAGTTCTTC.

This rearrangement joins TRBV28 to TRBJ1-5, with TRBD1 matching 10 bases. V lost 4 bases, J lost 0 bases, and 18 bases stayed unmatched. CDR1 MDHEN and CDR2 SYDVKM come from the germline V gene. The CDR3 runs to 21 residues. The CDR3 sequence: CASSSPWVRDRGLYSNQPQHF. CDR3 nucleotides: TGTGCCAGCAGTTCGCCGTGGGTCCGGGACAGGGGCCTTTATAGCAATCAGCCCCAGCATTTT.

The gene calls are TRBV28 and TRBJ2-7; 7 nucleotides line up with TRBD2. V lost 8 bases and J lost 3; bases outside the gene matches: 13. Germline V lookup: CDR1 MDHEN, CDR2 SYDVKM. The CDR3 is made up of 15 amino acids. The CDR3 sequence: CASQREAGTGYEQYF. The DNA of the CDR3 is TGTGCCAGCCAGAGGGAAGCGGGGACGGGCTACGAGCAGTACTTC.

The V and J genes are TRBV11-2 and TRBJ2-2; 14 bases line up with TRBD2. The CDR3 runs 18 residues. The V segment lost 2 bases and the J segment 7 bases; nucleotides outside the gene matches: 9. From germline, CDR1 is SGHAT and CDR2 FQNNGV. The CDR3 DNA sequence: TGTGCCAGCAGCTTATATGGTGGGACTAGCGGGAGCAGCGGGGAGCTGTTTTTT. Residues: CASSLYGGTSGSSGELFF.

V is TRBV9 and J is TRBJ2-7; no reliable D call. The CDR3 sequence is 17 residues long. V gave up 0 bases and J gave up 0 bases, with 16 bases separating them. CDR1 and CDR2 (germline): SGDLS, YYNGEE. The DNA for the CDR3 is TGTGCCAGCAGCGTAGTGGGCAGGAAAGAAAGCTCCTACGAGCAGTACTTC. Translating gives CASSVVGRKESSYEQYF.

This chain uses TRBV19 with TRBJ2-7, with 13 bases aligning to TRBD2. V trimming: 4 bases; J trimming: 3 bases; junction bases outside the gene matches: 9. The CDR3 is 17 amino acids. The V gene's germline CDR1 is LNHDA and CDR2 SQIVND (reference sequence). The CDR3: CASSSGLAGEAVYEQYF. The CDR3 nucleotides read TGTGCCAGTAGTAGCGGACTAGCGGGAGAGGCGGTCTACGAGCAGTACTTC.

In its sample, this clone was seen a few times. This chain connects TRBV5-1 to TRBJ1-5; D is unresolved. Germline CDR1 SGHRS, CDR2 YFSETQ. Trimming removed 0 bases at V and 2 bases at J, with 3 bases between. The CDR3 loop spans 13 amino acids. CDR3 sequence: CASSLGRNQPQHF. DNA of the CDR3: TGCGCCAGCAGCTTGGGCCGCAATCAGCCCCAGCATTTT. The full variable domain, in which reference TRBV5-1 and TRBJ1-5 provide the parts outside the CDR3, is KAGVTQTPRYLIKTRGQQVTLSCSPISGHRSVSWYQQTPGQGLQFLFEYFSETQRNKGNFPGRFSGRQFSNSRSEMNVSTLELGDSALYLCASSLGRNQPQHFGDGTRLSIL.

This chain joins TRBV27 and TRBJ2-1; D is possibly TRBD2 (6 bases). Trimming stripped 2 bases from V and 6 bases from J, with 11 bases between. CDR1 and CDR2 from the germline V gene are MNHEY and SMNVEV (reference sequence). This CDR3 has 14 amino acids. The CDR3 DNA follows: TGTGCCAGCAGTTTACCGGGACTCAGCAATGAGCAGTTCTTC. Residues: CASSLPGLSNEQFF.

CDR3 nucleotides: TGTGCCAGCAGCCCTATAGCGGGAGTTCAGGACGAGCAGTACTTC. This gives the protein CASSPIAGVQDEQYF. The chain couples TRBV6-1 to TRBJ2-7; 9 bases match TRBD2. The CDR3 covers 15 residues. CDR1 is MNHNS and CDR2 is SASEGT in the germline V gene. V was clipped by 6 bases and J by 5 bases; unmatched bases: 11.

The chain recombines TRBV10-1 with TRBJ2-2, with 7 bases matching TRBD1. The CDR3 length is 17 residues. Trimming took 0 bases from V and 2 from J; bases not matched to a gene: 6. Germline V gives CDR1 WNHNN, CDR2 SYGVQD (reference sequence). This CDR3 reads CASSESRTGANTGELFF. CDR3 in DNA: TGCGCCAGCAGTGAGTCGAGGACAGGCGCCAACACCGGGGAGCTGTTTTTT.

This sequence joins TRBV27 and TRBJ2-3, with D possibly being TRBD1 or TRBD2 (5 bases each). The V end was cut by 5 bases, the J end by 2 bases, with 20 bases between. The CDR3 runs 17 residues. Germline CDR1 MNHEY, CDR2 SMNVEV (reference sequence). As DNA, the CDR3 is TGTGCCAGCAGTGTGGGGGATGGCCTTCTAGACACAGATACGCAGTATTTT. Its translation: CASSVGDGLLDTDTQYF.

The J gene is TRBJ1-4, the V gene TRBV15; D is perhaps TRBD1 (5 bases). The germline gives CDR1 LNHNV, CDR2 YYDKDF (reference sequence). The CDR3 is 14 amino acids. V gave up 4 bases and J gave up 7 bases, with 13 bases separating them. CDR3 in amino acids: CATSTGTEGEKLFF. CDR3 nucleotides: TGTGCCACCAGCACTGGGACGGAGGGTGAAAAACTGTTTTTT.

This clone was recorded a few times. The genes are TRBV2 and TRBJ2-7, with D tentatively TRBD1 (7 bases). The V gene lost 10 bases and the J gene lost 4 bases, with 17 bases spanning the gap. CDR1 and CDR2 (germline): SNHLY, FYNNEI. CDR3 length equals 13 residues. Here the CDR3 reads CANRPPGGYEQYF. The CDR3 bases are TGTGCCAACCGACCACCAGGGGGGTACGAGCAGTACTTC.

This chain links TRBV10-1 with TRBJ2-1; 7 bases line up with TRBD2. CDR1 is WNHNN, CDR2 SYGVQD, per germline (reference sequence). The CDR3 sequence is 17 residues long. V lost 2 bases, J lost 5 bases, and 12 bases stayed unmatched. CDR3 in DNA: TGCGCCAGCAGTGAGCGGGACGGATCTAGCGGACACAATGAGCAGTTCTTC. Protein product: CASSERDGSSGHNEQFF.

Details on this clone: Within the sample, other DNA sequences also encode this same CDR3. The chain employs TRBV5-6 and TRBJ1-4; a possible D gene is TRBD1 (5 bases). The germline V and J ends were trimmed by 4 bases and 8 bases, with 9 bases remaining between them. CDR3 length: 12 amino acids. Germline V gene sequence: CDR1 SGHDT, CDR2 YYEEEE. In DNA, the CDR3 is TGTGCCAGCAGCCTGGCAGGGGAAAAACTGTTTTTT. Residues: CASSLAGEKLFF.

The V call is TRBV15, the J call TRBJ1-1, with D unclear. The germline V gene has CDR1 LNHNV and CDR2 YYDKDF (reference sequence). CDR3 length: 13 amino acids. V lost 5 bases and J 1 base, leaving 8 bases between the germline ends. The CDR3 loop is CATSAAGNTEAFF. The CDR3 DNA reads TGTGCCACCAGCGCAGCGGGGAACACTGAAGCTTTCTTT.

This clone was seen more than once but under ten times. V gene TRBV7-6 combines with J gene TRBJ2-7, with 7 bases aligning to TRBD2. The CDR3 runs 11 residues. The V gene end was trimmed by 11 bases and the J gene end by 7 bases; junction bases not matched to a gene: 8. Germline lookup yields CDR1 SGHVS and CDR2 FNYEAQ. The DNA of the CDR3 is TGTGCCGTCGGACTAGACAGAGAGCAGTACTTC. Amino acid sequence: CAVGLDREQYF.